Presented here are 31 T cell receptor beta chains from one specimen sequenced in a study of blood T cell repertoires in COVID-19 (dated by TCRdb to about 2020). Library creation used the immunoSEQ multiplex PCR assay. What TCRdb holds here is the immuneACCESS table cut down to in-frame rearrangements. Part of the clones is not present; checked against another copy, under half of the missing clones reflect an unresolved V gene, and the others are unexplained. This sample is represented by a few hundred thousand clones; more than 75% of them were singletons. The top ten hold around 3.1% of the sample. The sample consisted of peripheral blood. Receptors originate from a man in his sixties with acute or convalescent COVID-19.

The chain couples TRBV19 to TRBJ1-5; D gene uncertain. Per the germline V gene, CDR1 is LNHDA and CDR2 is SQIVND (reference sequence). Deletions cut 7 bases from V and 4 bases from J, with 14 bases between. The CDR3 totals 14 residues. The CDR3 loop is CASTPRRGNQPQHF. As DNA, the CDR3 is TGTGCCAGTACCCCTCGTCGAGGAAATCAGCCCCAGCATTTT.

The chain links TRBV9 to TRBJ1-1; 10 nucleotides agree with TRBD1. CDR3 length equals 15 residues. V trimming: 0 bases; J trimming: 6 bases; junction bases outside the gene matches: 5. The germline V gene encodes CDR1 SGDLS and CDR2 YYNGEE. The CDR3 DNA sequence: TGTGCCAGCAGCGTAGTTTCTGGGACAGGGGCTGAAGCTTTCTTT. Its translation: CASSVVSGTGAEAFF. Supplemented by reference TRBV9 and TRBJ1-1, the full variable domain reads DSGVTQTPKHLITATGQRVTLRCSPRSGDLSVYWYQQSLDQGLQFLIQYYNGEERAKGNILERFSAQQFPDLHSELNLSSLELGDSALYFCASSVVSGTGAEAFFGQGTRLTVV.

The chain carries TRBV5-6 and TRBJ2-7; 8 bases fit TRBD1. CDR1 and CDR2 from the germline V gene are SGHDT and YYEEEE. The CDR3 has 14 residues. The junction had 6 bases not matched to a gene; V was cut back by 4 bases and J by 3 bases. The CDR3 reads CASSRGQGHYEQYF. The CDR3 DNA reads as TGTGCCAGCAGCAGAGGACAGGGCCACTACGAGCAGTACTTC.

The chain recombines TRBV5-1 with TRBJ1-2; D is unclear. Germline V lookup: CDR1 SGHRS, CDR2 YFSETQ. Trimming pared 5 bases from V and 7 bases from J, leaving 15 bases between. The CDR3 has 13 amino acids. CDR3 amino acids: CASRVRVDGGYTF. DNA for the CDR3: TGCGCCAGCAGAGTCCGGGTTGACGGTGGCTACACCTTC.

The gene calls are TRBV7-9 and TRBJ1-1; 8 bases are shared with TRBD1. Trimming cost V 5 bases and J 7 bases; bases outside gene matches: 6. Per the germline V gene, CDR1 is SEHNR and CDR2 is FQNEAQ (reference sequence). The CDR3 covers 13 residues. The CDR3 protein is CASSPGGVNEAFF. CDR3 DNA: TGTGCCAGCAGCCCAGGGGGCGTGAATGAAGCTTTCTTT.

This clone was observed a handful of times. The V call is TRBV7-9, the J call TRBJ2-7; 12 positions agree with TRBD2. This CDR3 is 15 amino acids long. Trimming took 5 bases from V and 1 from J; bases not matched to a gene: 3. Germline V gene sequence: CDR1 SEHNR, CDR2 FQNEAQ (reference sequence). Here the CDR3 reads CASSITSGGSYEQYF. In DNA form, the CDR3 reads TGTGCCAGCAGCATAACTAGCGGGGGGTCCTACGAGCAGTACTTC. Combining the CDR3 with reference TRBV7-9 and TRBJ2-7 gives the whole variable domain DTGVSQNPRHKITKRGQNVTFRCDPISEHNRLYWYRQTLGQGPEFLTYFQNEAQLEKSRLLSDRFSAERPKGSFSTLEIQRTEQGDSAMYLCASSITSGGSYEQYFGPGTRLTVT.

The chain links TRBV19 to TRBJ2-1, with 13 positions matching TRBD2. The CDR3 is 15 amino acids. Per the germline V gene, CDR1 is LNHDA and CDR2 is SQIVND (reference sequence). V was clipped by 6 bases and J by 4 bases; unmatched bases: 3. The DNA for the CDR3 is TGTGCCAGTAGCCTGACTAGCGGGGGGTACAATGAGCAGTTCTTC. It codes for CASSLTSGGYNEQFF. The full variable domain, with the rest looked up from reference TRBV19 and TRBJ2-1, is DGGITQSPKYLFRKEGQNVTLSCEQNLNHDAMYWYRQDPGQGLRLIYYSQIVNDFQKGDIAEGYSVSREKKESFPLTVTSAQKNPTAFYLCASSLTSGGYNEQFFGPGTRLTVL.

J is TRBJ2-7 and V is TRBV27; weak D call: TRBD2 (6 bases). CDR1 and CDR2 from the germline V gene are MNHEY and SMNVEV (reference sequence). Deletions cut 3 bases from V and 2 bases from J, with 17 bases between. The CDR3 length is 16 residues. CDR3 sequence reads: CASSFRGVSGPYEQYF. The DNA of the CDR3 is TGTGCCAGCAGTTTCCGAGGGGTTAGCGGACCCTACGAGCAGTACTTC.

The chain joins TRBV29-1 to TRBJ2-3; tentatively, D is TRBD1 (6 bases). There are 11 residues in the CDR3. Germline V lookup: CDR1 SQVTM, CDR2 ANQGSEA. V was clipped by 6 bases and J by 6 bases, with 10 bases between them. In nucleotides, the CDR3 is TGCAGCGTCGCAGGGGCCGATACGCAGTATTTT. Protein product: CSVAGADTQYF.

The chain employs TRBV5-1 and TRBJ2-3; a possible D gene is TRBD1 (5 bases). The V gene's germline CDR1 is SGHRS and CDR2 YFSETQ. The V end was cut by 0 bases, the J end by 5 bases, with 13 bases between. CDR3 size: 15 residues. The CDR3 DNA reads as TGCGCCAGCAGCTTGGGGACGACAGCGTTAGATACGCAGTATTTT. This sequence encodes CASSLGTTALDTQYF.

The count of this clone is one. This sequence joins TRBV15 and TRBJ2-7; the match to TRBD1 covers 7 bases. V trimming: 1 base; J trimming: 0 bases; junction bases outside the gene matches: 3. The CDR3 has 15 residues. Germline CDR1 is LNHNV and CDR2 is YYDKDF (reference sequence). CDR3 protein: CATSRGTGSSYEQYF. The CDR3 nucleotides are TGTGCCACCAGCAGAGGGACAGGAAGCTCCTACGAGCAGTACTTC.

J is TRBJ2-7 and V is TRBV12-3 or TRBV12-4; D ambiguous. Trimming removed 6 bases at V and 3 bases at J, with 12 bases between. CDR3 length: 13 amino acids. The CDR3 sequence: CASSLGFRYEQYF. CDR3 coding DNA: TGTGCCAGCAGCCTCGGGTTCCGCTACGAGCAGTACTTC.

This clone turned up a few times. This chain links TRBV27 with TRBJ2-7, with TRBD2 identical over 7 bases. The germline V gene has CDR1 MNHEY and CDR2 SMNVEV (reference sequence). This CDR3 is built from 14 residues. J lost 0 bases, V lost 8 bases, and 7 bases had no gene match. In DNA form, the CDR3 reads TGTGCCAGCCTCCGAGCGGGGAGCTCCTACGAGCAGTACTTC. This sequence encodes CASLRAGSSYEQYF.

V gene TRBV11-2 combines with J gene TRBJ2-1; D perhaps matches TRBD1 (6 bases). Germline V gives CDR1 SGHAT, CDR2 FQNNGV. The CDR3 spans 14 residues. The germline V and J ends were trimmed by 1 base and 8 bases, with 12 bases remaining between them. The CDR3, as DNA: TGTGCCAGCAGCTTAGGAATGGGGGCTCATGAGCAGTTCTTC. Translation: CASSLGMGAHEQFF.

This chain links TRBV11-3 with TRBJ2-5, with 8 nucleotides matching TRBD1. The length of the CDR3 is 15 residues. J was trimmed by 2 bases and V by 1 base; bases with no gene match: 3. CDR1 SGHNT and CDR2 YENEEA come from the germline V gene. The DNA of the CDR3 is TGTGCCAGCAGCTTAGGGGGACAGGTACAAGAGACCCAGTACTTC. Translated: CASSLGGQVQETQYF.

V usage is TRBV19 and J usage is TRBJ1-5, with D unresolved. The germline V gene encodes CDR1 LNHDA and CDR2 SQIVND (reference sequence). The CDR3 is 15 amino acids. V was clipped by 5 bases and J by 1 base, with 12 bases between them. Here the CDR3 reads CASSPPRVSNQPQHF. The DNA of the CDR3 is TGTGCCAGTAGTCCCCCGAGGGTAAGCAATCAGCCCCAGCATTTT.

This clone occurred once. The chain uses TRBV6-4 and TRBJ1-1; D unresolved. This CDR3 comprises 12 residues. The V and J ends lost 3 bases and 2 bases respectively, with 4 bases between them. CDR1 and CDR2 from the germline V gene are MRHNA and SNTAGT. The CDR3 region is CASSDPNTEAFF. The CDR3 DNA reads as TGTGCCAGCAGTGATCCTAACACTGAAGCTTTCTTT.

The table lists this clone with a few counts. V gene TRBV4-1 combines with J gene TRBJ2-7; D not resolved. Trimming took 3 bases from V and 6 from J, leaving 6 bases between them. Germline loops: CDR1 MGHRA, CDR2 YSYEKL. This CDR3 has 11 residues. The CDR3, as DNA: TGCGCCAGCAGCCAGGGCCCCGAGCAGTACTTC. Its protein product is CASSQGPEQYF.

The rearrangement links TRBV9 to TRBJ2-2; possibly TRBD2 for D (6 bases). V was trimmed by 0 bases and J by 6 bases, leaving 15 bases between them. CDR3 size: 16 residues. CDR1 is SGDLS and CDR2 is YYNGEE in the germline V gene. The CDR3 coding sequence is TGTGCCAGCAGCGTAGGGGTAGGACTAACGTCCGGGGAGCTGTTTTTT. Amino acids: CASSVGVGLTSGELFF.

This chain links TRBV29-1 with TRBJ2-5, with a possible D match to TRBD2 (5 bases). The length of the CDR3 is 14 residues. CDR1 and CDR2 (germline): SQVTM, ANQGSEA. Deletions cut 4 bases from V and 1 base from J, with 13 bases between. CDR3 in DNA: TGCAGCGTTGGGGGAGCCCTTCTCCAAGAGACCCAGTACTTC. Amino acid sequence: CSVGGALLQETQYF.

The V call is TRBV2, the J call TRBJ1-3; D uncertain. The CDR3 has 14 residues. V lost 6 bases and J 0 bases, leaving 9 bases between the germline ends. Germline loops: CDR1 SNHLY, CDR2 FYNNEI. CDR3 sequence (DNA): TGTGCCAGCAGGGAGGTTCACTCTGGAAACACCATATATTTT. Encoded protein: CASREVHSGNTIYF.

The gene calls are TRBV28 and TRBJ2-7; perhaps TRBD1 as D (5 bases). CDR1 is MDHEN and CDR2 is SYDVKM in the germline V gene. V was cut by 6 bases and J by 6 bases, with 18 bases left in between. This CDR3 is built from 14 residues. The CDR3 nucleotides are TGTGCCAGCAGACTGACAGATGGTCCCGTCGAGCAGTACTTC. This codes for CASRLTDGPVEQYF.

This clone occurred a few times. V usage is TRBV7-3 and J usage is TRBJ1-1; tentative D call: TRBD1 (5 bases). CDR1 and CDR2 (germline): SGHTA, FQGTGA. CDR3 length: 14 residues. Trimming took 5 bases from V and 2 from J, leaving 12 bases between them. CDR3 bases: TGTGCCAGCAGCGACAGTTATATTAACACTGAAGCTTTCTTT. Its protein product is CASSDSYINTEAFF. The full variable domain, with the rest looked up from reference TRBV7-3 and TRBJ1-1, is GAGVSQTPSNKVTEKGKYVELRCDPISGHTALYWYRQSLGQGPEFLIYFQGTGAADDSGLPNDRFFAVRPEGSVSTLKIQRTERGDSAVYLCASSDSYINTEAFFGQGTRLTVV.

This chain connects TRBV10-3 to TRBJ2-3; 8 nucleotides align to TRBD2. CDR3 length equals 12 residues. V was clipped by 6 bases and J by 4 bases; unmatched bases: 0. CDR1 is ENHRY, CDR2 SYGVKD, per germline. Here the CDR3 DNA reads TGTGCCATCAGCGGGGGGGCAGATACGCAGTATTTT. It yields the protein CAISGGADTQYF.

This chain uses TRBV7-9 with TRBJ2-5, with 9 bases aligning to TRBD1. V shed 8 bases, J shed 4 bases, and the junction held 8 bases outside the gene matches. Germline assignment: CDR1 SEHNR and CDR2 FQNEAQ (reference sequence). There are 14 residues in the CDR3. The CDR3 DNA reads TGTGCCAGCGGAAGTCCGGGACAGGGAGAGACCCAGTACTTC. This codes for CASGSPGQGETQYF.

CDR3 region: CAWSGYRAKNIQYF. In nucleotides, the CDR3 is TGTGCCTGGAGTGGTTACAGGGCCAAAAACATTCAGTACTTC. J is TRBJ2-4 and V is TRBV30; D possibly corresponds to TRBD1 (5 bases). This CDR3 is 14 amino acids long. Germline CDR1 reads GTSNPN; CDR2 reads SVGIG (reference sequence). Between the trimmed V and J ends, which lost 1 base and 1 base, there was a span of 8 bases.

This clone was seen a single time. The V gene is TRBV5-5, the J gene TRBJ1-5; D is unresolved. The CDR3 is 15 residues long. Looked up from germline, CDR1 is SGHKS and CDR2 is YYEKEE (reference sequence). Deletions cut 4 bases from V and 2 bases from J, with 13 bases between. CDR3 sequence reads: CASSTNGRGNQPQHF. The CDR3 nucleotides read TGTGCCAGCAGCACTAATGGGAGGGGCAATCAGCCCCAGCATTTT.

This chain uses TRBV25-1 with TRBJ2-2; tentatively, D is TRBD1 (6 bases). CDR1 MGHDK and CDR2 SYGVNS come from the germline V gene. The CDR3 spans 13 residues. With 6 bases removed from V and 3 bases from J, the gap between germline ends came to 8 bases. The CDR3 region is CASRRQDTGELFF. Written as DNA, the CDR3 is TGTGCCAGCAGAAGACAGGACACCGGGGAGCTGTTTTTT.

The chain couples TRBV27 to TRBJ2-7; TRBD1 aligns across 11 bases. J was trimmed by 1 base and V by 7 bases; bases with no gene match: 6. CDR3 length equals 15 residues. Germline assignment: CDR1 MNHEY and CDR2 SMNVEV (reference sequence). The CDR3 sequence is CASNGQGALSYEQYF. In DNA form, the CDR3 reads TGTGCCAGCAACGGACAGGGGGCATTATCCTACGAGCAGTACTTC.

This clone has just one count. This chain links TRBV5-4 with TRBJ1-2; the D gene is possibly TRBD1 (6 bases). Per the germline V gene, CDR1 is SGHNT and CDR2 is YYREEE (reference sequence). The V end was cut by 0 bases, the J end by 4 bases, with 10 bases between. The CDR3 has 14 residues. Here the CDR3 DNA reads TGTGCCAGCAGCTTGGAGGGCAGGGGCTATGGCTACACCTTC. Translation gives CASSLEGRGYGYTF. The full variable domain, its missing parts supplied by reference TRBV5-4 and TRBJ1-2, is ETGVTQSPTHLIKTRGQQVTLRCSSQSGHNTVSWYQQALGQGPQFIFQYYREEENGRGNFPPRFSGLQFPNYSSELNVNALELDDSALYLCASSLEGRGYGYTFGSGTRLTVV.

The rearrangement uses TRBV6-5 and TRBJ2-2, with D tentatively TRBD1 (6 bases). The CDR3 length is 14 residues. Trimming removed 7 bases at V and 5 bases at J, with 14 bases between. The V gene's germline CDR1 is MNHEY and CDR2 SVGAGI. This chain's CDR3 is CASNTDRFTGELFF. The CDR3 DNA follows: TGTGCCAGCAACACGGACAGATTTACCGGGGAGCTGTTTTTT.